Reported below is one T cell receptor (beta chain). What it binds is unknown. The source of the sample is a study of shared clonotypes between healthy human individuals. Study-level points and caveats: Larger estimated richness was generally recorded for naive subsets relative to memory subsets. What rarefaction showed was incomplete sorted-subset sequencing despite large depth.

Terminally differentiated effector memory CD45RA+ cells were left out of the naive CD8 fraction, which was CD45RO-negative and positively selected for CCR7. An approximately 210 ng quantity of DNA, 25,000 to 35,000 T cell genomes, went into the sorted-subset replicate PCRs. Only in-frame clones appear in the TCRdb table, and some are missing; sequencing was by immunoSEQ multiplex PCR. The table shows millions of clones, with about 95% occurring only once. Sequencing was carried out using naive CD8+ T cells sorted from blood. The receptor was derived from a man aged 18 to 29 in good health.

Written as DNA, the CDR3 is TGTGCCAGCAGCACGAGCGCTGGGATCAACACCGGGGAGCTGTTTTTT. Amino acids: CASSTSAGINTGELFF. The V call is TRBV9, the J call TRBJ2-2; D remains ambiguous. This CDR3 is built from 16 residues. V was trimmed by 4 bases and J by 2 bases, leaving 15 bases between them. Germline values: CDR1 SGDLS, CDR2 YYNGEE. Together with reference TRBV9 and TRBJ2-2, the CDR3 gives the full variable domain: DSGVTQTPKHLITATGQRVTLRCSPRSGDLSVYWYQQSLDQGLQFLIQYYNGEERAKGNILERFSAQQFPDLHSELNLSSLELGDSALYFCASSTSAGINTGELFFGEGSRLTVL.